Shown below are 16 T cell receptor beta chains from a single sample sequenced in a study of cytomegalovirus exposure and HLA in healthy donors. Researchers ran the PCR with 60 Vbeta and 13 Jbeta primers. Produced via immunoSEQ multiplex PCR; TCRdb's table is partial and in-frame only. The data contain roughly 190,000 clones, about 85% of them singletons. The sample taken for sequencing was PBMCs. These TCRs come from a man aged 50-59 years in good health and CMV-seronegative.

The V call is TRBV7-9, the J call TRBJ1-1; 7 nucleotides line up with TRBD1. Germline trimming cut 5 bases from V and 4 bases from J; bases unmatched to any gene: 10. The CDR3 is 15 amino acids. The germline V gene has CDR1 SEHNR and CDR2 FQNEAQ (reference sequence). The CDR3 loop is CASSPGGGVPTEAFF. CDR3 DNA: TGTGCCAGCAGCCCAGGGGGTGGGGTACCCACTGAAGCTTTCTTT.

The V gene is TRBV6-5, the J gene TRBJ2-4; 10 nucleotides match TRBD1. The CDR3 is made up of 13 amino acids. Germline CDR1 is MNHEY and CDR2 is SVGAGI. Germline trimming cut 6 bases from V and 11 bases from J; bases unmatched to any gene: 7. The CDR3 protein is CASRAGQGTLQYF. CDR3 bases: TGTGCCAGCAGGGCGGGACAGGGGACGCTTCAGTACTTC.

CDR3 residues: CASSLDGGTWEPQHF. The CDR3 DNA reads TGCGCCAGCAGCTTGGATGGAGGTACATGGGAGCCCCAGCATTTT. The V gene is TRBV5-1, the J gene TRBJ1-5; D gene uncertain. In germline, CDR1 is SGHRS, CDR2 YFSETQ. The V end was cut by 0 bases, the J end by 8 bases, with 15 bases between. The CDR3 has 15 residues.

This clone was observed once. The V call is TRBV15, the J call TRBJ2-5; 7 nucleotides align to TRBD1. Germline assignment: CDR1 LNHNV and CDR2 YYDKDF (reference sequence). V trimming: 0 bases; J trimming: 7 bases; junction bases outside the gene matches: 11. The CDR3 has 16 amino acids. CDR3: CATSREGTVSVGTQYF. The CDR3 nucleotides read TGTGCCACCAGCAGAGAAGGGACAGTGAGTGTTGGGACCCAGTACTTC.

This chain connects TRBV30 to TRBJ1-5; D unresolved. CDR1 and CDR2 from the germline V gene are GTSNPN and SVGIG (reference sequence). V lost 4 bases to trimming and J lost 2 bases, with 15 bases between them. The CDR3 totals 15 residues. The CDR3: CAWTPRGRGNQPQHF. The CDR3 DNA reads TGTGCCTGGACCCCGAGAGGGCGTGGCAATCAGCCCCAGCATTTT.

DNA of the CDR3: TGTGCCAGCAGCGCAATAGGGACTAGCGGGGGCAATGAGCAGTTCTTC. Amino acids: CASSAIGTSGGNEQFF. The chain is built from TRBV7-2 and TRBJ2-1, with 14 positions matching TRBD2. Unmatched junction bases numbered 6, after V lost 5 bases and J lost 6 bases. Germline V gives CDR1 SGHTA, CDR2 FQGNSA. CDR3 length: 16 amino acids.

The V and J genes are TRBV10-3 and TRBJ2-7, with TRBD2 matching 9 bases. Germline CDR1 is ENHRY and CDR2 is SYGVKD. After removal of 0 bases from V and 3 bases from J, the junction contained 3 bases not matched to a gene. CDR3 size: 15 residues. Here the CDR3 DNA reads TGTGCCATCAGTGAGTCGGGCGGGGGGGGCTACGAGCAGTACTTC. This codes for CAISESGGGGYEQYF.

A few counts support this clone. The same CDR3 arises from other DNA sequences in this sample as well. The chain couples TRBV5-1 to TRBJ2-1, with D unresolved. Looked up from germline, CDR1 is SGHRS and CDR2 is YFSETQ. The ends were cut back, 0 bases at V and 5 bases at J, with 9 bases in the middle. The CDR3 sequence is 14 residues long. CDR3 amino acids: CASSLGDIHNEQFF. The CDR3 DNA reads as TGCGCCAGCAGCTTGGGAGACATACACAATGAGCAGTTCTTC.

The chain is built from TRBV10-3 and TRBJ2-7, with 9 bases identical to TRBD1. The V segment lost 11 bases and the J segment 2 bases; nucleotides outside the gene matches: 7. Per the germline V gene, CDR1 is ENHRY and CDR2 is SYGVKD. The CDR3 has 13 amino acids. This chain's CDR3 is CAVRDREPYEQYF. The CDR3 nucleotides read TGTGCCGTCCGGGACAGGGAACCCTACGAGCAGTACTTC.

This clone showed up just once. V and J are TRBV6-5 and TRBJ1-3, with 10 bases lining up with TRBD1. CDR1 MNHEY and CDR2 SVGAGI come from the germline V gene. The CDR3 extends over 15 amino acids. Trimming at V came to 7 bases and at J to 4 bases, leaving 7 bases not matched to a gene. CDR3 amino acids: CASTVRQGAGNTIYF. The CDR3 DNA sequence: TGTGCCAGCACCGTACGACAGGGGGCAGGAAACACCATATATTTT.

Remarks on this clone: Likely a read error: the CDR3 ends without its conserved phenylalanine or tryptophan. The CDR3 spells CASSLAGSYGYTS. The CDR3 nucleotides are TGTGCCAGCAGCTTAGCAGGGAGCTATGGCTACACCTCC. J is TRBJ1-2 and V is TRBV7-9; no clear D gene. With 0 bases removed from V and 4 bases from J, the gap between germline ends came to 6 bases. There are 13 residues in the CDR3. CDR1 is SEHNR, CDR2 FQNEAQ, per germline (reference sequence).

This clone was detected only a few times. A junction boundary mismatches the germline segment, possibly from a read error. The chain uses TRBV15 and TRBJ2-7; the match to TRBD2 covers 8 bases. The CDR3 is 14 residues long. The germline gives CDR1 LNHNV, CDR2 YYDKDF (reference sequence). This CDR3 reads CATSRDSGGYEQYF. CDR3 coding DNA: TGTGCCACCAGCCGAGACAGCGGGGGCTACGAGCAGTACTTC. The whole variable domain, remainder taken from reference TRBV15 and TRBJ2-7, is DAMVIQNPRYQVTQFGKPVTLSCSQTLNHNVMYWYQQKSSQAPKLLFHYYDKDFNNEADTPDNFQSRRPNTSFCFLDIRSPGLGDTAMYLCATSRDSGGYEQYFGPGTRLTVT.

This clone has only one observation. The chain carries TRBV5-4 and TRBJ2-6; D is uncertain. With 1 base removed from V and 0 bases from J, the gap between germline ends came to 5 bases. Germline assignment: CDR1 SGHNT and CDR2 YYREEE (reference sequence). The length of the CDR3 is 15 residues. The CDR3 reads CASSLYSSGANVLTF. CDR3 coding DNA: TGTGCCAGCAGCTTGTACAGCTCTGGGGCCAACGTCCTGACTTTC.

This chain uses TRBV5-1 with TRBJ2-6, with D perhaps TRBD1 (7 bases). Trimming took 2 bases from V and 1 from J, leaving 16 bases between them. The CDR3 sequence is 18 residues long. Germline assignment: CDR1 SGHRS and CDR2 YFSETQ. The chain's CDR3 is CASSLGGGGSSGANVLTF. The CDR3 DNA is TGCGCCAGCAGCTTAGGAGGGGGCGGTTCATCTGGGGCCAACGTCCTGACTTTC.

CDR3: CASSDTRLNIQYF. The CDR3 DNA is TGTGCCAGTAGTGACACGCGCCTAAACATTCAGTACTTC. The chain uses TRBV19 and TRBJ2-4; D gene ambiguous. This CDR3 contains 13 residues. V lost 5 bases and J lost 6, with 11 bases in between. Germline V CDR1 and CDR2: LNHDA, SQIVND (reference sequence).

This clone turned up a few times. The chain combines TRBV5-4 with TRBJ1-3; perhaps TRBD1 as D (6 bases). The germline V gene has CDR1 SGHNT and CDR2 YYREEE (reference sequence). V was trimmed by 4 bases and J by 3 bases, leaving 11 bases between them. The CDR3 loop spans 14 amino acids. The CDR3 DNA reads as TGTGCCAGCAGCCCAGGGACAATTGGAAACACCATATATTTT. Amino acid sequence: CASSPGTIGNTIYF.